A single sample is the source of the 30 T cell receptor beta chains below, sequenced in a study of cytomegalovirus exposure and HLA in healthy donors. Primers: 60 Vbeta forward and 13 Jbeta reverse. Sequenced by immunoSEQ multiplex PCR; TCRdb stores in-frame clones only, minus some. The repertoire holds a few hundred thousand clones, with almost 85% as singletons. The specimen sequenced was PBMCs. The receptors were sampled from a woman aged 40 to 55 in good health and CMV-seropositive.

V is TRBV19 and J is TRBJ1-6, with a tentative D call TRBD1 (5 bases). The CDR3 runs to 14 residues. Trimming cost V 7 bases and J 0 bases, with 7 bases left between them. Germline CDR1 and CDR2: LNHDA and SQIVND (reference sequence). The CDR3 DNA is TGTGCCAGTACAAGGGGCTCCTATAATTCACCCCTCCACTTT. It encodes CASTRGSYNSPLHF. The full variable domain, rest sourced from reference TRBV19 and TRBJ1-6, is DGGITQSPKYLFRKEGQNVTLSCEQNLNHDAMYWYRQDPGQGLRLIYYSQIVNDFQKGDIAEGYSVSREKKESFPLTVTSAQKNPTAFYLCASTRGSYNSPLHFGNGTRLTVT.

The gene calls are TRBV11-3 and TRBJ2-7, with TRBD2 identical over 11 bases. The germline gives CDR1 SGHNT, CDR2 YENEEA. The junction had 19 bases not matched to a gene; V was cut back by 5 bases and J by 1 base. The CDR3 is 20 amino acids. The CDR3 sequence is CASSPGSGTGTSGPSYEQYF. The DNA for the CDR3 is TGTGCCAGCAGCCCCGGAAGTGGGACGGGGACTAGCGGTCCATCCTACGAGCAGTACTTC. Drawing the rest from reference TRBV11-3 and TRBJ2-7, the complete variable domain is EAGVVQSPRYKIIEKKQPVAFWCNPISGHNTLYWYLQNLGQGPELLIRYENEEAVDDSQLPKDRFSAERLKGVDSTLKIQPAELGDSAVYLCASSPGSGTGTSGPSYEQYFGPGTRLTVT.

The chain carries TRBV7-3 and TRBJ2-1; tentatively, D is TRBD2 (7 bases). V lost 5 bases, J lost 8 bases, and 16 bases lay in between. The germline gives CDR1 SGHTA, CDR2 FQGTGA. The CDR3 length is 14 residues. The DNA for the CDR3 is TGTGCCAGCAGCCCCGGGGGGCTCGTCCATGAGCAGTTCTTC. Protein: CASSPGGLVHEQFF. The full variable domain, in which reference TRBV7-3 and TRBJ2-1 provide the parts outside the CDR3, is GAGVSQTPSNKVTEKGKYVELRCDPISGHTALYWYRQSLGQGPEFLIYFQGTGAADDSGLPNDRFFAVRPEGSVSTLKIQRTERGDSAVYLCASSPGGLVHEQFFGPGTRLTVL.

This chain connects TRBV28 to TRBJ2-7, with D perhaps matching TRBD2 (6 bases). With 10 bases removed from V and 7 bases from J, the gap between germline ends came to 17 bases. The CDR3 consists of 12 residues. Germline V gene lookup returns CDR1 MDHEN and CDR2 SYDVKM. The CDR3 DNA sequence: TGTGCCACTAGTGCTATGGGGAGGGAGCAGTACTTC. As protein: CATSAMGREQYF.

This clone appeared once. The rearrangement uses TRBV2 and TRBJ1-1, with D unresolved. V lost 2 bases to trimming and J lost 8 bases, with 9 bases between them. The CDR3 runs to 12 residues. The germline gives CDR1 SNHLY, CDR2 FYNNEI. CDR3 sequence: CASSESGHEAFF. In DNA, the CDR3 is TGTGCCAGCAGTGAAAGCGGTCACGAAGCTTTCTTT.

This chain links TRBV19 with TRBJ2-7; 7 bases map to TRBD1. The V gene end was trimmed by 6 bases and the J gene end by 5 bases; junction bases not matched to a gene: 13. Germline CDR1 and CDR2: LNHDA and SQIVND (reference sequence). This CDR3 is 15 amino acids long. The CDR3 sequence is CASSSIEQGSHEQYF. The CDR3 region has the DNA TGTGCCAGTAGCTCAATCGAACAGGGGTCCCACGAGCAGTACTTC. Variable domain in full (rest from reference TRBV19 and TRBJ2-7): DGGITQSPKYLFRKEGQNVTLSCEQNLNHDAMYWYRQDPGQGLRLIYYSQIVNDFQKGDIAEGYSVSREKKESFPLTVTSAQKNPTAFYLCASSSIEQGSHEQYFGPGTRLTVT.

This chain connects TRBV4-3 to TRBJ2-7; TRBD2 agrees at 8 bases. Germline V gene sequence: CDR1 LGHNA, CDR2 YSLEER. The CDR3 loop spans 13 amino acids. Losses at the gene ends were 4 bases for V and 5 bases for J; bases not matched to a gene: 4. CDR3 DNA: TGCGCCAGCAGCCTAGGACTAGCCAACGAGCAGTACTTC. The encoded protein is CASSLGLANEQYF.

CDR3 in DNA: TGTGCCAGCAGCGTTAGCGGGAGACCAGATACGCAGTATTTT. This gives the protein CASSVSGRPDTQYF. The genes are TRBV5-6 and TRBJ2-3; TRBD2 matches 9 bases. The CDR3 runs to 14 residues. J was trimmed by 4 bases and V by 4 bases; bases with no gene match: 4. Germline CDR1 SGHDT, CDR2 YYEEEE.

The rearrangement uses TRBV25-1 and TRBJ2-5; 9 bases map to TRBD1. Matching the DNA end better, TRBJ2-7 makes the J call doubtful. CDR1 and CDR2 from the germline V gene are MGHDK and SYGVNS. The CDR3 consists of 14 residues. CDR3 amino acids: CASKQGQGSYEQYF. CDR3 in DNA: TGTGCCAGCAAGCAAGGACAGGGGAGTTACGAGCAGTACTTC.

The sample holds a few counts of this clone. The chain carries TRBV19 and TRBJ2-5, with 16 positions matching TRBD2. CDR1 is LNHDA, CDR2 SQIVND, per germline (reference sequence). CDR3 length: 15 residues. With V trimmed by 6 bases and J by 3 bases, 1 base remained unmatched. CDR3 coding DNA: TGTGCCAGTAGGGGACTAGCGGGAGGGAAAGAGACCCAGTACTTC. It codes for CASRGLAGGKETQYF.

V and J are TRBV28 and TRBJ1-1, with unresolved D. The CDR3 covers 12 residues. Germline CDR1 reads MDHEN; CDR2 reads SYDVKM. Trimming removed 6 bases at V and 4 bases at J, with 9 bases between. The CDR3 region is CASSPAVTEAFF. The CDR3 nucleotides are TGTGCCAGCAGCCCCGCGGTCACTGAAGCTTTCTTT. Using reference TRBV28 and TRBJ1-1 for the parts outside the CDR3, the full variable domain is DVKVTQSSRYLVKRTGEKVFLECVQDMDHENMFWYRQDPGLGLRLIYFSYDVKMKEKGDIPEGYSVSREKKERFSLILESASTNQTSMYLCASSPAVTEAFFGQGTRLTVV.

The chain couples TRBV7-6 to TRBJ1-2, with 9 positions matching TRBD1. J was trimmed by 1 base and V by 5 bases; bases with no gene match: 8. This CDR3 spans 16 amino acids. Germline-derived CDR1 and CDR2 are SGHVS and FNYEAQ. The CDR3 loop is CASSPLGQGGNYGYTF. The CDR3 nucleotides are TGTGCCAGCAGCCCCCTGGGACAGGGCGGTAACTATGGCTACACCTTC.

The genes are TRBV18 and TRBJ2-1, with a tentative D call TRBD1 (5 bases). The CDR3 runs 17 residues. CDR1 is KGHSH, CDR2 LQKENI, per germline. V was trimmed by 6 bases and J by 0 bases, leaving 18 bases between them. For the CDR3, the DNA is TGTGCCAGCTCCGCTCAATCGACAGCTCTCTCCTACAATGAGCAGTTCTTC. Amino acid sequence: CASSAQSTALSYNEQFF.

The rearrangement links TRBV4-3 to TRBJ2-6; tentatively, D is TRBD1 (6 bases). Deletions cut 2 bases from V and 1 base from J, with 12 bases between. This CDR3 has 17 amino acids. Germline V CDR1 and CDR2: LGHNA, YSLEER. The DNA of the CDR3 is TGCGCCAGCAGCCAATCCCTGGACAGTTCTGGGGCCAACGTCCTGACTTTC. The encoded protein is CASSQSLDSSGANVLTF.

The chain has TRBV5-1 and TRBJ1-5, with D tentatively TRBD1 (5 bases). The length of the CDR3 is 13 residues. CDR1 SGHRS and CDR2 YFSETQ come from the germline V gene. Trimming left V 2 bases short and J 10 bases short, with 13 bases between. The chain's CDR3 is CASSLDGGKPQHF. In DNA form, the CDR3 reads TGCGCCAGCAGCTTAGATGGGGGGAAACCCCAGCATTTT.

The rearrangement links TRBV29-1 to TRBJ1-1, with D possibly matching TRBD1 (6 bases). The CDR3 is made up of 14 amino acids. The germline gives CDR1 SQVTM, CDR2 ANQGSEA. The V end was cut by 5 bases, the J end by 4 bases, with 17 bases between. CDR3 bases: TGCAGCGTTCCCGCAGGGGTAGCGCGCACTGAAGCTTTCTTT. It encodes CSVPAGVARTEAFF.

The V gene is TRBV19, the J gene TRBJ2-7; TRBD2 matches 9 bases. After removal of 3 bases from V and 0 bases from J, the junction contained 9 bases not matched to a gene. CDR3 length: 17 residues. Looked up from germline, CDR1 is LNHDA and CDR2 is SQIVND (reference sequence). The CDR3 is CASSMDWTSANSYEQYF. In DNA, the CDR3 is TGTGCCAGTAGTATGGATTGGACTAGCGCCAACTCCTACGAGCAGTACTTC. The full variable domain, its missing parts supplied by reference TRBV19 and TRBJ2-7, is DGGITQSPKYLFRKEGQNVTLSCEQNLNHDAMYWYRQDPGQGLRLIYYSQIVNDFQKGDIAEGYSVSREKKESFPLTVTSAQKNPTAFYLCASSMDWTSANSYEQYFGPGTRLTVT.

The gene calls are TRBV29-1 and TRBJ1-2; 7 nucleotides match TRBD1. The CDR3 length is 10 residues. The ends lost 7 bases at V and 8 bases at J; junction bases unmatched: 4. In germline, CDR1 is SQVTM, CDR2 ANQGSEA. The CDR3 DNA reads TGCAGCGCCGGACAGGCGGGCTACACCTTC. Translated: CSAGQAGYTF. Full variable domain (rest looked up from reference TRBV29-1 and TRBJ1-2): SAVISQKPSRDICQRGTSLTIQCQVDSQVTMMFWYRQQPGQSLTLIATANQGSEATYESGFVIDKFPISRPNLTFSTLTVSNMSPEDSSIYLCSAGQAGYTFGSGTRLTVV.

The V gene is TRBV6-1, the J gene TRBJ2-7; 8 bases are a match to TRBD1. The J segment lost 1 base and the V segment lost 6 bases, leaving 8 bases of the junction unmatched. Germline CDR1 reads MNHNS; CDR2 reads SASEGT. The CDR3 consists of 15 residues. The CDR3 reads CASSPGTGESYEQYF. The CDR3 DNA sequence: TGTGCCAGCAGCCCCGGGACAGGAGAATCCTACGAGCAGTACTTC.

There are a few counts of this clone. The chain recombines TRBV7-3 with TRBJ2-5, with a tentative D call TRBD2 (5 bases). The CDR3 spans 14 residues. Per the germline V gene, CDR1 is SGHTA and CDR2 is FQGTGA. Trimming took 9 bases from V and 4 from J, leaving 18 bases between them. The CDR3 coding sequence is TGTGCCAGTAGTTGGTCGGGATCACGAGAGACCCAGTACTTC. It encodes CASSWSGSRETQYF.

In this sample, this clone turned up a few times. The chain is built from TRBV19 and TRBJ2-2, with D maybe TRBD1 (6 bases). Germline-derived CDR1 and CDR2 are LNHDA and SQIVND (reference sequence). Trimming stripped 3 bases from V and 4 bases from J, with 18 bases between. The CDR3 has 17 amino acids. CDR3 sequence reads: CASSIGNRAWSTGELFF. CDR3 DNA sequence: TGTGCCAGTAGTATTGGAAACAGGGCTTGGAGCACCGGGGAGCTGTTTTTT.

The chain joins TRBV7-2 to TRBJ2-7; TRBD1 agrees at 7 bases. J was trimmed by 3 bases and V by 1 base; bases with no gene match: 18. The CDR3 is 19 amino acids. Germline V gene lookup returns CDR1 SGHTA and CDR2 FQGNSA. The CDR3 protein is CASSLGGWTRQGGDYEQYF. For the CDR3, the DNA is TGTGCCAGCAGCTTAGGTGGCTGGACCCGACAGGGTGGAGACTACGAGCAGTACTTC. The full variable domain, in which reference TRBV7-2 and TRBJ2-7 provide the parts outside the CDR3, is GAGVSQSPSNKVTEKGKDVELRCDPISGHTALYWYRQSLGQGLEFLIYFQGNSAPDKSGLPSDRFSAERTGGSVSTLTIQRTQQEDSAVYLCASSLGGWTRQGGDYEQYFGPGTRLTVT.

V and J are TRBV28 and TRBJ2-6; 7 bases line up with TRBD1. The length of the CDR3 is 15 residues. With V trimmed by 5 bases and J by 4 bases, 5 bases remained unmatched. Germline-derived CDR1 and CDR2 are MDHEN and SYDVKM. The CDR3 protein is CASSQQGSGANVLTF. Here the CDR3 DNA reads TGTGCCAGCAGTCAACAGGGGTCCGGGGCCAACGTCCTGACTTTC.

In this sample, this clone turned up once. The sample has other DNA sequences that encode this CDR3 too. The chain links TRBV6-5 to TRBJ1-2; 7 positions agree with TRBD1. The CDR3 has 14 amino acids. Germline loops: CDR1 MNHEY, CDR2 SVGAGI. Germline trimming cut 0 bases from V and 4 bases from J; bases unmatched to any gene: 2. This chain's CDR3 is CASSYSRGSYGYTF. The CDR3 DNA sequence: TGTGCCAGCAGTTACTCCAGGGGGAGCTATGGCTACACCTTC.

The J gene is TRBJ2-1, the V gene TRBV2; D is unclear. The CDR3 has 14 amino acids. Germline V gene lookup returns CDR1 SNHLY and CDR2 FYNNEI. The germline V and J ends were trimmed by 7 bases and 0 bases, with 10 bases remaining between them. In DNA, the CDR3 is TGTGCCAGCAACCCCTCTAGCTCCTACAATGAGCAGTTCTTC. Residues: CASNPSSSYNEQFF.

The chain recombines TRBV28 with TRBJ1-4, with unresolved D. V was shortened by 2 bases and J by 11 bases, with 9 bases between the two germline ends. Germline V gives CDR1 MDHEN, CDR2 SYDVKM. The length of the CDR3 is 12 residues. CDR3 sequence: CASSLVTEKLFF. DNA of the CDR3: TGTGCCAGCAGTTTAGTTACTGAGAAACTGTTTTTT.

This clone has more than one count but fewer than ten. V gene TRBV19 combines with J gene TRBJ2-5, with TRBD2 matching over 12 bases. This CDR3 spans 15 amino acids. CDR1 is LNHDA, CDR2 SQIVND, per germline (reference sequence). J lost 6 bases, V lost 2 bases, and 4 bases had no gene match. The DNA of the CDR3 is TGTGCCAGTAGTATACCGACTAGCGGGAGTCAGACCCAGTACTTC. Amino acid sequence: CASSIPTSGSQTQYF.

The chain carries TRBV30 and TRBJ2-7, with D perhaps matching TRBD2 (6 bases). Germline V gives CDR1 GTSNPN, CDR2 SVGIG (reference sequence). Trimming pared 0 bases from V and 3 bases from J, leaving 12 bases between. This CDR3 comprises 14 residues. The CDR3 loop reads CAWSVGGAGYEQYF. The CDR3 DNA reads as TGTGCCTGGAGTGTGGGAGGAGCCGGCTACGAGCAGTACTTC.

CDR3 residues: CASRSGQGRHGYTF. CDR3 DNA sequence: TGTGCCAGCAGATCGGGACAGGGGCGACATGGCTACACCTTC. This sequence joins TRBV6-5 and TRBJ1-2; 10 bases agree with TRBD1. The CDR3 consists of 14 residues. Losses at the gene ends were 6 bases for V and 6 bases for J; bases not matched to a gene: 7. The germline V gene encodes CDR1 MNHEY and CDR2 SVGAGI.

V usage is TRBV27 and J usage is TRBJ2-1; maybe TRBD2 (6 bases). The germline gives CDR1 MNHEY, CDR2 SMNVEV (reference sequence). V lost 7 bases, J lost 8 bases, and 15 bases lay in between. The CDR3 spans 13 residues. This CDR3 reads CASTAGRLDEQFF. CDR3 sequence (DNA): TGTGCCAGCACGGCGGGACGCCTAGATGAGCAGTTCTTC.